This T cell receptor (beta chain) was identified during a study of human T cells and chemical hapten exposure (dated by TCRdb to about 2021). Notes on the research overall: For sensitization, 2% DPC in acetone was applied to a 2 cm by 2 cm area of upper inner arm skin. Throughout the approximately 26-week study period, patients were also given weekly therapeutic DPC doses on the scalp. Patch testing on the upper back used Finn chambers containing 0.01% DPC, with scoring done after 6 days according to International Contact Dermatitis Research Group standards. This study followed changes in the peripheral blood TCR repertoire in vivo during primary and secondary sensitization of alopecia patients to the hapten diphenylcyclopropenone (DPC). The libraries were sequenced as a pool, and the TCR yield per sample differed mostly because of small variations in library volumes within the pool. Approximately 28 alopecia patients provided blood for TCR sequencing at one to four time points (pre-sensitization, 2, 6 and 24 weeks). The mostly female patient cohort included alopecia areata with under or over 50% scalp involvement, alopecia totalis and alopecia universalis. Blood was sampled from patients pre-sensitization (week 0) and at 2, 6 and about 24 weeks after DPC sensitization.

CDR1 and CDR2 were assigned from the germline V gene as SGHRS and YFSETQ. Inclusive of the bounding cysteine and phenylalanine, the CDR3 is 14 residues long. The sequence is cut down to CDR3 DNA, 42 bases in frame from base 1. V is pared back by 0 bases and J by 2 bases, with 8 bases lying between the germline termini. This clonotype showed up many times. Its recognized antigen is unknown. Base qualities are not at hand, and no much larger clone is one base apart. The library was produced with RACE. The sequencing machine was a NextSeq 500. During library preparation, unique molecular identifiers were attached to individual cDNA molecules so that TCRs could be counted in a quantitative, reproducible way. Each blood RNA sample was used to sequence both TCR alpha and TCR beta chains. From the authors' description of their analysis: A median of roughly 99,000 TCRs per sample was observed, with a range of 23,224 to 690,600. The Decombinator software suite was used to annotate the V, J and CDR3 of the TCR reads. For PS versus PT1 abundance plots, all samples were subsampled to the same number of TCRs (28,000). Expanded TCRs were defined as absent before sensitization and observed at least eight times at the 2-week time point. In TCRdb, the public reads were trimmed at Q25 with fastp and aligned with MiXCR, with productive beta chains retained. Each record represents a unique CDR3 protein, reported with the most common genes and DNA among its rows. Clone size and V and J calls follow TCRdb, not the original study. Recorded for this sample are around 60,000 distinct CDR3 sequences; 5.5% to 7.5% of them occurred a single time. Together, the top ten hold 1.5% to 2% of the sample.

In light of the paper, this sample's time point label describes: pre-sensitization, week 0. The sample's treatment or condition label, decoded: therapeutic diphenylcyclopropenone sensitization with weekly scalp DPC. Blood at each patch-test visit was drawn before the patch test was applied. Patients were eligible if aged 18 to 70, diagnosed with alopecia and judged suitable for DPC therapy, and pregnant patients were excluded. Total RNA was extracted from unfractionated whole blood collected in Tempus Blood RNA tubes. Study-wide conclusions, independent of this receptor: After repeated subsampling, changes were observed in the strength of the expansion versus patch-test correlation and in the threshold at which the correlation became significant. Because every patient had alopecia, a presumed autoimmune disease, the patients' immune response might differ from that of healthy individuals. Expanded TCRs formed significantly more large CDR3 similarity clusters than pre-sensitization or healthy control sets, consistent with antigen-driven responses. Patch test score correlated positively with the number of PT1 expanded TCRs, reaching significance at thresholds 8, 16 and 32 but not at 4. DPC sensitization did not change how many TCRs were above 1 in 1000 frequency, and no evidence was found of alterations in global repertoire structure.

This material consisted of whole blood, taken in connection with sensitization to the hapten diphenylcyclopropenone (DPC). The clonotype originates from a woman aged 25 to 45 with alopecia areata. Some clones in this sample may be carry-over from other donors' samples. Recombination connected TRBV5-1 to TRBJ2-5; TRBD2 could be the D gene, as 5 bases match. The DNA sequence reads TGCGCCAGCAGCTTGGGAGGAGGTCAAGAGACCCAGTACTTC. This sequence encodes CASSLGGGQETQYF.